This TCR beta chain was retrieved from a study of cytomegalovirus exposure and HLA in healthy donors. Overall study findings and caveats: Using the classifier, cytomegalovirus status was reportedly diagnosed with high specificity and sensitivity.

The CDR3 totals 15 residues. CDR1 is SNHLY, CDR2 FYNNEI, per germline. Unmatched junction bases numbered 2, after V lost 4 bases and J lost 2 bases. Using immunoSEQ multiplex PCR, the repertoire was profiled, and TCRdb retains in-frame clones only, with some absent. This sample has approximately 300,000 clones, with roughly 89% found just once. It was the roughly 110-subject validation cohort, separate from the roughly 700-subject first cohort, to which the donors belonged. Note on this clone: No antigen is known for it.

The V call is TRBV2, the J call TRBJ2-2; 9 nucleotides line up with TRBD2. The TCR comes from a woman aged 18-29 years in good health and CMV-seronegative. The sequencing input was PBMCs. The CDR3 nucleotides are TGTGCCAGCAGTGTTAGCGGGGGTAACACCGGGGAGCTGTTTTTT. Amino acids: CASSVSGGNTGELFF.